The 31 T cell receptor beta chains listed next were all sequenced from one sample in a study of T cells in Graves' hyperthyroidism and ophthalmopathy. Amplified TCR beta CDR3 regions derived from RNA transcripts. The TCR CDR3 was amplified in a first-round RT-PCR using the HTBI primer set. One entry per CDR3 protein results from TCRdb running MiXCR on the multiplex PCR reads. Of 480,000 or so distinct CDR3 sequences in the sample, 13% to 15% were seen once. The material sequenced was blood. These receptors all stem from a woman between 18 and 29 years old with Graves' hyperthyroidism.

The chain links TRBV5-1 to TRBJ2-1; 14 nucleotides line up with TRBD2. Germline trimming cut 4 bases from V and 9 bases from J; bases unmatched to any gene: 9. Per the germline V gene, CDR1 is SGHRS and CDR2 is YFSETQ. The CDR3 covers 16 residues. CDR3 DNA: TGCGCCAGCAGCGCAGGACTAGCGGGAGGATGGGGTGAGCAGTTCTTC. Translating gives CASSAGLAGGWGEQFF.

This clonotype appeared many times. The chain joins TRBV20-1 to TRBJ2-3; D is perhaps TRBD2 (7 bases). This CDR3 spans 17 amino acids. The V and J ends lost 0 bases and 2 bases respectively, with 18 bases between them. Germline assignment: CDR1 DFQATT and CDR2 SNEGSKA (reference sequence). CDR3 nucleotide sequence: TGCAGTGCTAGAGATTACCCCAGGGGAGGGCCCACAGATACGCAGTATTTT. Amino acid sequence: CSARDYPRGGPTDTQYF.

This clonotype was detected a few times. V and J are TRBV6-1 and TRBJ2-3, with 12 positions matching TRBD2. The CDR3 runs 16 residues. J gave up 6 bases and V 5 bases, and 9 bases lay outside the gene matches. CDR1 is MNHNS and CDR2 is SASEGT in the germline V gene. CDR3 region: CASSPQLAGGSDTQYF. The CDR3 DNA reads as TGTGCCAGCAGTCCCCAACTAGCGGGAGGTTCGGATACGCAGTATTTT.

This clonotype was counted ten times or more. V and J are TRBV24-1 and TRBJ2-7; 10 bases align to TRBD2. Germline V CDR1 and CDR2: KGHDR, SFDVKD. This CDR3 comprises 15 residues. The V gene end was trimmed by 3 bases and the J gene end by 5 bases; junction bases not matched to a gene: 6. CDR3 amino acids: CATSDGGLAVDEQYF. CDR3 sequence (DNA): TGTGCCACCAGTGATGGCGGACTAGCGGTTGACGAGCAGTACTTC.

In its sample, this clonotype was seen many times. This sequence joins TRBV11-3 and TRBJ1-2; 7 nucleotides line up with TRBD1. CDR1 and CDR2 (germline): SGHNT, YENEEA. The length of the CDR3 is 15 residues. J was trimmed by 3 bases and V by 5 bases; bases with no gene match: 9. Here the CDR3 reads CASSPRQGLDYGYTF. The DNA of the CDR3 is TGTGCCAGCAGCCCGCGACAGGGCTTGGACTATGGCTACACCTTC.

This clonotype showed up many times. The V gene is TRBV6-1, the J gene TRBJ1-4; a possible D gene is TRBD1 (6 bases). The CDR3 is made up of 15 amino acids. From germline, CDR1 is MNHNS and CDR2 SASEGT. V lost 5 bases, J lost 5 bases, and 15 bases lay in between. The CDR3 sequence: CASSSPTGSNEKLFF. CDR3 bases: TGTGCCAGCAGTTCACCGACAGGTTCGAATGAAAAACTGTTTTTT.

In its sample, this clonotype was seen a few times. The V and J genes are TRBV7-3 and TRBJ2-3, with 7 nucleotides matching TRBD2. There are 16 residues in the CDR3. Germline CDR1 SGHTA, CDR2 FQGTGA. Trimming removed 5 bases from V and 2 bases from J; junction bases left unmatched: 10. The CDR3 DNA is TGTGCCAGCAGCCCCGAAGCGGGAATGGCCACAGATACGCAGTATTTT. Its translation: CASSPEAGMATDTQYF.

The genes are TRBV19 and TRBJ1-4, with D possibly being TRBD1 (6 bases). V lost 6 bases and J lost 8, with 16 bases in between. This CDR3 contains 14 residues. Germline lookup yields CDR1 LNHDA and CDR2 SQIVND (reference sequence). CDR3 coding DNA: TGTGCCAGTAGATCCAGGGGCGGAGGGGAAAAACTGTTTTTT. As protein: CASRSRGGGEKLFF.

This clonotype was found many times. The genes are TRBV12-3 or TRBV12-4 and TRBJ1-4; D is unresolved. This CDR3 is 15 amino acids long. V gave up 3 bases and J gave up 4 bases, with 12 bases separating them. CDR3 coding DNA: TGTGCCAGCAGTTTGTCCGTACACCGTAATGAAAAACTGTTTTTT. Translation: CASSLSVHRNEKLFF.

This clonotype was detected ten times or more. The chain uses TRBV20-1 and TRBJ2-1, with D uncertain. This CDR3 is 14 amino acids long. Germline lookup yields CDR1 DFQATT and CDR2 SNEGSKA (reference sequence). V lost 6 bases and J lost 0, with 12 bases in between. The CDR3 nucleotides read TGCAGTGCAGCCCGTCTGAGCTCCTACAATGAGCAGTTCTTC. Translated: CSAARLSSYNEQFF.

This clonotype was seen many times. This chain connects TRBV5-1 to TRBJ2-3, with TRBD2 identical over 12 bases. The J segment lost 9 bases and the V segment lost 5 bases, leaving 16 bases of the junction unmatched. Per the germline V gene, CDR1 is SGHRS and CDR2 is YFSETQ. The CDR3 runs 17 residues. CDR3 coding DNA: TGCGCCAGCAGAGCCGGCGGACTAGCGGGGAATAAATTGACGCAGTATTTT. It translates to CASRAGGLAGNKLTQYF.

The V call is TRBV18, the J call TRBJ2-5; TRBD2 matches 9 bases. CDR3 length: 14 residues. The V gene's germline CDR1 is KGHSH and CDR2 LQKENI. Trimming at V came to 0 bases and at J to 7 bases, leaving 3 bases not matched to a gene. The DNA of the CDR3 is TGTGCCAGCTCACCACCGGGACTAGCTTGGACCCAGTACTTC. Translating gives CASSPPGLAWTQYF.

This clonotype was observed a few times. V gene TRBV2 combines with J gene TRBJ2-7; no clear D. CDR1 and CDR2 (germline): SNHLY, FYNNEI. This CDR3 spans 14 amino acids. V lost 10 bases and J 3 bases, leaving 19 bases between the germline ends. The CDR3 region is CATLHSLPSYEQYF. In DNA, the CDR3 is TGTGCCACCCTCCACAGTTTGCCGAGCTACGAGCAGTACTTC.

This clonotype was seen many times. The rearrangement uses TRBV6-1 and TRBJ1-4; unclear D gene. The CDR3 is 14 residues long. The V gene lost 2 bases and the J gene lost 7 bases, with 11 bases spanning the gap. Germline values: CDR1 MNHNS, CDR2 SASEGT. The CDR3 here is CASSERPQAEKLFF. The CDR3 bases are TGTGCCAGCAGTGAAAGGCCGCAGGCTGAAAAACTGTTTTTT.

This clonotype occurred many times. The chain employs TRBV12-3 or TRBV12-4 and TRBJ1-5; 10 bases fit TRBD1. This CDR3 region has 14 residues. J gave up 5 bases and V 7 bases, and 5 bases lay outside the gene matches. The CDR3 spells CASTVTGGYQPQHF. The CDR3, as DNA: TGTGCCAGCACCGTGACAGGGGGCTATCAGCCCCAGCATTTT.

J is TRBJ2-1 and V is TRBV19, with no clear D. CDR1 LNHDA and CDR2 SQIVND come from the germline V gene (reference sequence). The CDR3 length is 13 residues. V dropped 5 bases and J dropped 8 bases, with 13 bases sitting between them. CDR3 bases: TGTGCCAGTAGTTGGGCGTATGGCGATGAGCAGTTCTTC. Its protein is CASSWAYGDEQFF.

At least ten counts were recorded for this clonotype. This rearrangement joins TRBV24-1 to TRBJ2-6; 12 positions match TRBD1. The trim removed 4 bases at V and 1 base at J, leaving 4 bases unmatched. Germline-derived CDR1 and CDR2 are KGHDR and SFDVKD. This CDR3 contains 18 residues. DNA for the CDR3: TGTGCCACCAGTGACCCGGGACAGGGGGCTTCTGGGGCCAACGTCCTGACTTTC. Protein sequence: CATSDPGQGASGANVLTF.

The CDR3 sequence is CASAPRGAVWDTQYF. CDR3 bases: TGTGCCAGCGCCCCCCGTGGGGCCGTGTGGGATACGCAGTATTTT. This chain uses TRBV6-1 with TRBJ2-3; D is perhaps TRBD1 (5 bases). The germline CDR1 and CDR2 sequences are MNHNS and SASEGT. The CDR3 covers 15 residues. V lost 8 bases and J lost 6, with 21 bases in between.

This clonotype was detected many times. The V call is TRBV28, the J call TRBJ1-3; no reliable D call. V was shortened by 1 base and J by 1 base, with 14 bases between the two germline ends. The germline V gene has CDR1 MDHEN and CDR2 SYDVKM. The length of the CDR3 is 17 residues. The chain's CDR3 is CASSLSKWTYSGNTIYF. The CDR3 region has the DNA TGTGCCAGCAGTTTATCCAAGTGGACTTATTCTGGAAACACCATATATTTT.

This clonotype was recorded at least ten times. The chain has TRBV3-1 and TRBJ1-1; D may be TRBD1 (5 bases). The CDR3 is made up of 13 amino acids. Germline V gives CDR1 LGHDT, CDR2 YNNKEL (reference sequence). V was clipped by 3 bases and J by 2 bases, with 7 bases between them. The CDR3: CASSQTANTEAFF. The CDR3 DNA is TGTGCCAGCAGCCAGACAGCCAACACTGAAGCTTTCTTT.

In this sample, this clonotype turned up many times. The V and J genes are TRBV20-1 and TRBJ1-5, with a tentative D call TRBD1 (5 bases). V was trimmed by 1 base and J by 1 base, leaving 14 bases between them. CDR3 size: 16 residues. Per the germline V gene, CDR1 is DFQATT and CDR2 is SNEGSKA (reference sequence). The CDR3 DNA is TGCAGTGCTAGAGGGCCCCAGGGAGGCAGCAATCAGCCCCAGCATTTT. Its protein product is CSARGPQGGSNQPQHF.

In this sample, this clonotype turned up many times. CDR3 coding DNA: TGTGCCAGCAGCATGGAGGGCTATAGCAATCAGCCCCAGCATTTT. Translated: CASSMEGYSNQPQHF. The genes are TRBV5-5 and TRBJ1-5, with no clear D. Trimming shortened V by 4 bases and J by 0 bases, and 11 bases separated the two germline ends. The CDR3 contains 15 residues. Germline V gene lookup returns CDR1 SGHKS and CDR2 YYEKEE (reference sequence).

J is TRBJ2-7 and V is TRBV14; 8 nucleotides match TRBD2. Unmatched junction bases numbered 6, after V lost 4 bases and J lost 7 bases. This CDR3 is built from 13 residues. Per germline, CDR1 SGHDN and CDR2 FVKESK. CDR3 coding DNA: TGTGCCAGCAGCCCCGGGGGGGCCGGGGAGCAGTACTTC. It specifies CASSPGGAGEQYF.

The table lists this clonotype with many counts. The chain employs TRBV5-1 and TRBJ1-1; 7 nucleotides agree with TRBD1. V was clipped by 1 base and J by 5 bases; unmatched bases: 11. CDR3 size: 16 residues. Germline CDR1 SGHRS, CDR2 YFSETQ. The CDR3, as DNA: TGCGCCAGCAGCTTGCGGCAGGGGGGTTTTGTTACTGAAGCTTTCTTT. It codes for CASSLRQGGFVTEAFF.

In its sample, this clonotype was seen many times. The CDR3 DNA follows: TGTGCCACCAGTGATTCCAAAAGGAACTACAATGAGCAGTTCTTC. Translation: CATSDSKRNYNEQFF. V is TRBV24-1 and J is TRBJ2-1; D is undetermined. Trimming removed 2 bases from V and 3 bases from J, with 10 bases in between. Germline lookup yields CDR1 KGHDR and CDR2 SFDVKD. The CDR3 has 15 residues.

This clonotype has a count of ten or more. The rearrangement joins TRBV6-5 to TRBJ1-4; TRBD1 might be the D (6 bases). The V gene's germline CDR1 is MNHEY and CDR2 SVGAGI. Trimming removed 2 bases from V and 3 bases from J, with 10 bases in between. The CDR3 is 15 residues long. The CDR3 loop is CASSYTGPPNEKLFF. Here the CDR3 DNA reads TGTGCCAGCAGTTACACAGGGCCACCTAATGAAAAACTGTTTTTT.

The chain combines TRBV29-1 with TRBJ1-5, with TRBD1 as a possible D gene (5 bases). Germline assignment: CDR1 SQVTM and CDR2 ANQGSEA. The CDR3 contains 14 residues. Trimming pared 6 bases from V and 2 bases from J, leaving 14 bases between. The CDR3 spells CSVARDGGNQPQHF. CDR3 coding DNA: TGCAGCGTAGCCCGGGACGGTGGCAATCAGCCCCAGCATTTT.

The V gene is TRBV5-8, the J gene TRBJ2-5; 7 nucleotides agree with TRBD1. Germline trimming cut 4 bases from V and 7 bases from J; bases unmatched to any gene: 13. The CDR3 extends over 15 amino acids. CDR1 is SGHTS, CDR2 YDEGEE, per germline. CDR3 in DNA: TGTGCCAGCAGCCCCCGAACAGGGGCCCTCGGGACCCAGTACTTC. The encoded protein is CASSPRTGALGTQYF. The complete variable domain, with remaining parts taken from reference TRBV5-8 and TRBJ2-5, reads EAGVTQSPTHLIKTRGQQATLRCSPISGHTSVYWYQQALGLGLQFLLWYDEGEERNRGNFPPRFSGRQFPNYSSELNVNALELEDSALYLCASSPRTGALGTQYFGPGTRLLVL.

This clonotype was detected many times. The rearrangement joins TRBV7-8 to TRBJ1-5, with D possibly matching TRBD1 (5 bases). Trimming left V 5 bases short and J 2 bases short, with 22 bases between. This CDR3 is 18 amino acids long. Looked up from germline, CDR1 is SGHVS and CDR2 is FQNEAQ. As DNA, the CDR3 is TGTGCCAGCAGCCGGGGACTTAGGGCGGGTGAACGCAATCAGCCCCAGCATTTT. It yields the protein CASSRGLRAGERNQPQHF.

This clonotype was seen ten or more times. This chain uses TRBV5-1 with TRBJ2-7; 7 bases align to TRBD1. The CDR3 is 15 residues long. Germline-derived CDR1 and CDR2 are SGHRS and YFSETQ. The J segment lost 3 bases and the V segment lost 4 bases, leaving 10 bases of the junction unmatched. CDR3 nucleotide sequence: TGCGCCAGCAGCCTTAGGACAGGAGCGAGCTACGAGCAGTACTTC. Translating gives CASSLRTGASYEQYF.

The sample holds many counts of this clonotype. V gene TRBV2 combines with J gene TRBJ1-2; the match to TRBD1 covers 9 bases. V lost 6 bases to trimming and J lost 2 bases; unmatched junction nucleotides: 4. The CDR3 covers 14 residues. In germline, CDR1 is SNHLY, CDR2 FYNNEI. For the CDR3, the DNA is TGTGCCAGCAGGCGGACAGGGGTGAACTATGGCTACACCTTC. Translated: CASRRTGVNYGYTF.